The 18 T cell receptor beta chains presented below share a single source sample, sequenced in a study of blood T cell repertoires in COVID-19. TCRdb's copy holds only in-frame clones and misses some; the assay was immunoSEQ multiplex PCR. The sample contains roughly 160,000 clones, about 87% of which appear only once. Material for sequencing was peripheral blood. The receptor source for this set is a woman aged 65 to 85 with COVID-19, enrolled during active disease.

The chain employs TRBV28 and TRBJ1-2; tentative D call: TRBD1 (5 bases). Germline-derived CDR1 and CDR2 are MDHEN and SYDVKM. This CDR3 is 12 amino acids long. V was clipped by 6 bases and J by 3 bases, with 8 bases between them. CDR3 bases: TGTGCCAGCAGGACAGAGTACTATGGCTACACCTTC. It is translated as CASRTEYYGYTF.

This clone was seen just once. The chain is built from TRBV28 and TRBJ1-1; TRBD1 matches at 9 bases. The germline CDR1 and CDR2 sequences are MDHEN and SYDVKM. The CDR3 totals 17 residues. V gave up 6 bases and J gave up 1 base; unmatched junction bases: 12. This CDR3 reads CASSSSLQGARNTEAFF. The CDR3 DNA follows: TGTGCCAGCAGCTCCTCATTACAGGGGGCGAGGAACACTGAAGCTTTCTTT.

As for this clone: Other DNA sequences in this sample translate to the same CDR3. The chain has TRBV3-1 (or the pseudogene TRBV3-2) and TRBJ2-3; 8 nucleotides match TRBD1. From germline, CDR1 is LGHDT and CDR2 YNNKEL (reference sequence). The CDR3 is 14 amino acids. V trimming: 3 bases; J trimming: 1 base; junction bases outside the gene matches: 0. In nucleotides, the CDR3 is TGTGCCAGCAGCCAGGGACAGGGCACAGATACGCAGTATTTT. It encodes CASSQGQGTDTQYF.

This clone was recorded once. The chain recombines TRBV19 with TRBJ1-1, with TRBD1 matching 7 bases. Unmatched junction bases numbered 5, after V lost 3 bases and J lost 1 base. Germline V gene data show CDR1 as LNHDA and CDR2 as SQIVND (reference sequence). The CDR3 totals 15 residues. CDR3 loop: CASSIWGQSNTEAFF. For the CDR3, the DNA is TGTGCCAGTAGTATCTGGGGACAGTCGAACACTGAAGCTTTCTTT.

The chain is built from TRBV28 and TRBJ2-7; 7 bases match TRBD1. The V segment lost 6 bases and the J segment 3 bases; nucleotides outside the gene matches: 5. The length of the CDR3 is 13 residues. CDR1 and CDR2 (germline): MDHEN, SYDVKM. DNA of the CDR3: TGTGCCAGCAGACGGGACAGCCACTACGAGCAGTACTTC. Translating it yields CASRRDSHYEQYF. Using reference TRBV28 and TRBJ2-7 for the parts outside the CDR3, the full variable domain is DVKVTQSSRYLVKRTGEKVFLECVQDMDHENMFWYRQDPGLGLRLIYFSYDVKMKEKGDIPEGYSVSREKKERFSLILESASTNQTSMYLCASRRDSHYEQYFGPGTRLTVT.

This sequence joins TRBV7-9 and TRBJ1-1, with 10 nucleotides matching TRBD1. The CDR3 covers 15 residues. The trim removed 3 bases at V and 1 base at J, leaving 2 bases unmatched. Looked up from germline, CDR1 is SEHNR and CDR2 is FQNEAQ (reference sequence). CDR3 protein: CASSLGQGTNTEAFF. In DNA form, the CDR3 reads TGTGCCAGCAGCTTGGGACAGGGGACGAACACTGAAGCTTTCTTT.

The chain carries TRBV5-1 and TRBJ2-7; 11 nucleotides match TRBD2. The CDR3 contains 15 residues. J lost 6 bases, V lost 4 bases, and 9 bases had no gene match. Looked up from germline, CDR1 is SGHRS and CDR2 is YFSETQ. Here the CDR3 DNA reads TGCGCCAGCAGCGTGACTAGCGGGGATCGAGGCGAGCAGTACTTC. Amino acids: CASSVTSGDRGEQYF.

The chain combines TRBV28 with TRBJ2-2; a weak D match, TRBD1 (6 bases). The germline V and J ends were trimmed by 7 bases and 2 bases, with 14 bases remaining between them. CDR1 is MDHEN, CDR2 SYDVKM, per germline. The CDR3 has 15 residues. CDR3 sequence (DNA): TGTGCCAGCACCACGGGACAAGCTAACACCGGGGAGCTGTTTTTT. Translation gives CASTTGQANTGELFF.

The J gene is TRBJ2-5, the V gene TRBV23-1, with TRBD1 matching over 9 bases. TRBV23-1 is filed as an ORF, its function uncertain. J gave up 3 bases and V 0 bases, and 8 bases lay outside the gene matches. CDR3 length: 17 amino acids. The CDR3 nucleotides are TGCGCCAGCAGTCAATCGAGGGGGACAGGGCACAAAGAGACCCAGTACTTC. Its protein product is CASSQSRGTGHKETQYF.

This sequence joins TRBV6-5 and TRBJ1-2; TRBD1 aligns across 7 bases. V trimming: 6 bases; J trimming: 3 bases; junction bases outside the gene matches: 4. Germline V lookup: CDR1 MNHEY, CDR2 SVGAGI. The CDR3 extends over 13 amino acids. DNA of the CDR3: TGTGCCAGCAGACTTACAGGGGACTATGGCTACACCTTC. Protein sequence: CASRLTGDYGYTF.

CDR3 nucleotides: TGTGCCAGCAGTGTCGTACCAACTAACACTGAAGCTTTCTTT. Translation gives CASSVVPTNTEAFF. The V call is TRBV7-9, the J call TRBJ1-1, with D unresolved. The germline V gene encodes CDR1 SEHNR and CDR2 FQNEAQ (reference sequence). V lost 6 bases, J lost 2 bases, and 13 bases lay in between. The CDR3 has 14 residues.

This clone was seen more than once but under ten times. The chain combines TRBV7-3 with TRBJ1-1, with 9 bases that match TRBD1. CDR3 length: 14 amino acids. The junction had 8 bases not matched to a gene; V was cut back by 5 bases and J by 7 bases. CDR1 and CDR2 (germline): SGHTA, FQGTGA. CDR3 sequence: CASSPIGQGSEAFF. In nucleotides, the CDR3 is TGTGCCAGCAGCCCAATAGGACAGGGGAGTGAAGCTTTCTTT.

In this sample, this clone turned up a few times. The chain links TRBV2 to TRBJ2-2; TRBD1 agrees at 7 bases. Germline CDR1 is SNHLY and CDR2 is FYNNEI. Unmatched junction bases numbered 7, after V lost 2 bases and J lost 7 bases. The CDR3 is 15 amino acids. The CDR3 nucleotides read TGTGCCAGCAGTGAAATGGGGCAGGGGGTCGGGGAGCTGTTTTTT. Protein: CASSEMGQGVGELFF.

The chain is built from TRBV5-1 and TRBJ1-1; D may be TRBD1 (6 bases). V was shortened by 0 bases and J by 4 bases, with 10 bases between the two germline ends. Looked up from germline, CDR1 is SGHRS and CDR2 is YFSETQ. This CDR3 has 14 residues. CDR3 sequence reads: CASSLDRDPTEAFF. For the CDR3, the DNA is TGCGCCAGCAGCTTGGACAGGGATCCCACTGAAGCTTTCTTT.

This clone came up a few times. This chain uses TRBV6-5 with TRBJ2-7, with 8 bases that match TRBD1. Germline trimming cut 10 bases from V and 2 bases from J; bases unmatched to any gene: 7. This CDR3 has 13 amino acids. Germline CDR1 and CDR2: MNHEY and SVGAGI. CDR3 coding DNA: TGTGCCACCAGACAGGGGAATCCCTACGAGCAGTACTTC. Translation: CATRQGNPYEQYF.

The chain joins TRBV5-8 to TRBJ1-1; 7 nucleotides line up with TRBD1. CDR1 and CDR2 from the germline V gene are SGHTS and YDEGEE. The CDR3 covers 15 residues. Losses at the gene ends were 4 bases for V and 4 bases for J; bases not matched to a gene: 10. Here the CDR3 DNA reads TGTGCCAGCAGCCACGACAGGGTAGTTAGCACTGAAGCTTTCTTT. Translating gives CASSHDRVVSTEAFF.

The V call is TRBV5-1, the J call TRBJ2-3, with 7 positions matching TRBD1. CDR3 length: 14 residues. V shed 3 bases and J 6 bases; nucleotides not matched to a gene: 7. Looked up from germline, CDR1 is SGHRS and CDR2 is YFSETQ. The CDR3 region has the DNA TGCGCCAGCAGCTCAAAGACAGGGTACGATACGCAGTATTTT. Residues: CASSSKTGYDTQYF.

This clone occurred once. The chain recombines TRBV10-3 with TRBJ1-5, with D possibly matching TRBD1 (5 bases). Trimming removed 8 bases from V and 5 bases from J, with 19 bases in between. CDR3 length equals 15 residues. The germline V gene has CDR1 ENHRY and CDR2 SYGVKD. As DNA, the CDR3 is TGTGCCATCGCCCAGGGTGGGGCAGCCGATCAGCCCCAGCATTTT. Translating it yields CAIAQGGAADQPQHF.